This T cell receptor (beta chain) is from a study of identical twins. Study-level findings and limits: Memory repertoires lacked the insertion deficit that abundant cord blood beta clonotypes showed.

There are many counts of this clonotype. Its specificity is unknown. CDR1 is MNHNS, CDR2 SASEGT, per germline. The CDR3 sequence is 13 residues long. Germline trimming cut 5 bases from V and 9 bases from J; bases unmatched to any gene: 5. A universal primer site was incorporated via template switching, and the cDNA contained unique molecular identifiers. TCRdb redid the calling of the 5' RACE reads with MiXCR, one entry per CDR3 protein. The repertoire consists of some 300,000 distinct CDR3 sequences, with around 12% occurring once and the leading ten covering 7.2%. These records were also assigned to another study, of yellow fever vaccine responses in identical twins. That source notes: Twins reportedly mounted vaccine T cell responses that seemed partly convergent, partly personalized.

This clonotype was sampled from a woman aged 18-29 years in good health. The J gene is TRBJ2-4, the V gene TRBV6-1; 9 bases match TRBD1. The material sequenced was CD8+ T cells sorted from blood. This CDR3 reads CASSPGQGFIQYF. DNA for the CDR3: TGTGCCAGCAGTCCCGGACAGGGGTTCATTCAGTACTTC.